This T cell receptor (beta chain) was identified in a study of OX40 agonist ivuxolimab in advanced cancers. About the research overall: Hepatocellular carcinoma, melanoma, renal cell or head and neck cancer was diagnosed in the dose-escalation patients.

Cycle 7 day 1, cycle 4 day 1, and baseline were the timepoints at which blood was sampled. This clone was counted once. The antigen remains undetermined. Profiled with immunoSEQ multiplex PCR; TCRdb holds only in-frame clones, not every one. The data show about 6,100 clones, over 75% seen once. Study findings and constraints: The 0.1-3.0 mg/kg partial responders had among the lowest clonal expansion.

This CDR3 contains 15 residues. Germline V lookup: CDR1 SEHNR, CDR2 FQNEAQ (reference sequence). V was pared by 5 bases and J by 0 bases, with 8 bases between. Here the sequenced sample was CD4+ or CD8+ T cells sorted from blood, taken in a trial of the OX40 agonist ivuxolimab. This clonotype originated in an adult with an advanced solid tumor such as melanoma, head and neck, liver or kidney cancer. The rearrangement joins TRBV7-9 to TRBJ1-6; D gene unclear. CDR3 region: CASSGLSSYNSPLHF. The CDR3 DNA is TGTGCCAGCAGCGGGCTGAGCTCCTATAATTCACCCCTCCACTTT. Full variable domain (outside the CDR3, taken from reference TRBV7-9 and TRBJ1-6): DTGVSQNPRHKITKRGQNVTFRCDPISEHNRLYWYRQTLGQGPEFLTYFQNEAQLEKSRLLSDRFSAERPKGSFSTLEIQRTEQGDSAMYLCASSGLSSYNSPLHFGNGTRLTVT.